The text below deals with one TCR beta chain. The sample originates from a study of blood T cell repertoires in COVID-19. Germline values: CDR1 LGHNT, CDR2 FRNRAP. With 5 bases clipped from V and 8 bases from J, the junction kept 8 bases outside the gene matches. The CDR3 totals 14 residues. Clones were sequenced by immunoSEQ multiplex PCR, and TCRdb holds only the in-frame ones, with some missing. The data show around 86,000 clones, with roughly 84% seen just once and around 5% held by the top ten. The chain employs TRBV12-5 and TRBJ1-4; 7 nucleotides agree with TRBD1. The receptor was derived from a woman aged 80 or over with acute or convalescent COVID-19. The material sequenced was peripheral blood. The CDR3: CASGQEGAGEKLFF. CDR3 coding DNA: TGTGCTAGTGGTCAGGAGGGGGCAGGGGAAAAACTGTTTTTT.